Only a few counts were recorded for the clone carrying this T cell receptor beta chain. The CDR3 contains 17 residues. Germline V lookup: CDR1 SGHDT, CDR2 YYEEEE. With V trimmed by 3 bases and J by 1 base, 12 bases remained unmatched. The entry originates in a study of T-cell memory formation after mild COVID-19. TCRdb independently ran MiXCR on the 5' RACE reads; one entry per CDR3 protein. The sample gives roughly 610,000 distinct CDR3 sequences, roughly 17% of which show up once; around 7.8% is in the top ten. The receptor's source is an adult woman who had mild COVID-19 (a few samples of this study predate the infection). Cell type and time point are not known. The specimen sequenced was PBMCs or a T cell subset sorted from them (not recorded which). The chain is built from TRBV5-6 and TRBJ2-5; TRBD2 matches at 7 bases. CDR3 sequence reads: CASSWRSAGEAQETQYF. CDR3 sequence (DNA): TGTGCCAGCAGCTGGAGGTCGGCGGGAGAAGCCCAAGAGACCCAGTACTTC. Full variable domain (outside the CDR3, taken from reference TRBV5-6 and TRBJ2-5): DAGVTQSPTHLIKTRGQQVTLRCSPKSGHDTVSWYQQALGQGPQFIFQYYEEEERQRGNFPDRFSGHQFPNYSSELNVNALLLGDSALYLCASSWRSAGEAQETQYFGPGTRLLVL.